These 18 T cell receptor beta chains share one sample of origin, sequenced in a study of T cell changes during pregnancy in multiple sclerosis. TCRdb keeps only in-frame clones here, not all; method: immunoSEQ multiplex PCR. The table includes 40,000 to 60,000 clones, 90% to 95% detected once. Material: peripheral blood, obtained after pregnancy. The receptors derive from a female donor with multiple sclerosis, enrolled in a pregnancy study.

This chain connects TRBV4-3 to TRBJ1-5; D call uncertain. Trimming removed 0 bases at V and 3 bases at J, with 9 bases between. This CDR3 contains 15 residues. CDR1 is LGHNA and CDR2 is YSLEER in the germline V gene. CDR3 region: CASSQDLDSNQPQHF. CDR3 DNA sequence: TGCGCCAGCAGCCAAGATCTAGATTCCAATCAGCCCCAGCATTTT.

The chain employs TRBV9 and TRBJ2-3, with 8 bases fitting TRBD2. V lost 2 bases, J lost 5 bases, and 16 bases stayed unmatched. The CDR3 has 18 residues. In germline, CDR1 is SGDLS, CDR2 YYNGEE. For the CDR3, the DNA is TGTGCCAGCAGCGTCGGCACCCCGGGACTAGGGGCCCAAGATACGCAGTATTTT. Its translation: CASSVGTPGLGAQDTQYF.

The V and J genes are TRBV7-2 and TRBJ1-2; 10 nucleotides line up with TRBD1. There are 14 residues in the CDR3. Germline CDR1 reads SGHTA; CDR2 reads FQGNSA. Germline trimming cut 0 bases from V and 8 bases from J; bases unmatched to any gene: 3. The chain's CDR3 is CASSLAGTGVGYTF. The CDR3 DNA follows: TGTGCCAGCAGCTTAGCAGGGACAGGGGTCGGCTACACCTTC. The variable domain in full, with the rest retrieved from reference TRBV7-2 and TRBJ1-2, is GAGVSQSPSNKVTEKGKDVELRCDPISGHTALYWYRQSLGQGLEFLIYFQGNSAPDKSGLPSDRFSAERTGGSVSTLTIQRTQQEDSAVYLCASSLAGTGVGYTFGSGTRLTVV.

V is TRBV5-1 and J is TRBJ2-7, with D tentatively TRBD1 (5 bases). The CDR3 sequence is 14 residues long. V was shortened by 2 bases and J by 5 bases, with 14 bases between the two germline ends. Germline V CDR1 and CDR2: SGHRS, YFSETQ. CDR3 bases: TGCGCCAGCAGCTTCGGAGCAGGGTCGGACGAGCAGTACTTC. It yields the protein CASSFGAGSDEQYF.

A note on this clone: A junction boundary mismatches the germline segment, possibly from a read error. The chain has TRBV20-1 and TRBJ2-3, with TRBD1 matching over 8 bases. CDR3 length: 11 residues. CDR1 is DFQATT, CDR2 SNEGSKA, per germline (reference sequence). The CDR3 reads CSASGTGTQYF. The CDR3 DNA reads TGCAGTGCTTCCGGGACAGGTACGCAGTATTTT.

The V and J genes are TRBV7-6 and TRBJ2-5; 13 bases line up with TRBD2. V was pared by 4 bases and J by 5 bases, with 10 bases of the junction left unmatched. CDR1 is SGHVS, CDR2 FNYEAQ, per germline. This CDR3 comprises 17 residues. The CDR3 is CASSSRTSGGLMETQYF. The DNA for the CDR3 is TGTGCCAGCAGCTCCCGGACTAGCGGGGGACTAATGGAGACCCAGTACTTC.

V is TRBV27 and J is TRBJ2-7, with TRBD2 as a possible D gene (5 bases). The V and J ends lost 5 bases and 3 bases respectively, with 17 bases between them. The CDR3 runs 15 residues. Germline V gene sequence: CDR1 MNHEY, CDR2 SMNVEV (reference sequence). The CDR3 DNA reads as TGTGCCAGCAGTCAGCGGCGGGTTTCCAACTACGAGCAGTACTTC. Encoded protein: CASSQRRVSNYEQYF.

This clone appeared a few times. The V gene is TRBV6-4, the J gene TRBJ2-3; 7 bases map to TRBD2. Germline CDR1 and CDR2: MRHNA and SNTAGT. The V gene end was trimmed by 5 bases and the J gene end by 2 bases; junction bases not matched to a gene: 4. There are 14 residues in the CDR3. CDR3 region: CASSPSGSTDTQYF. In DNA, the CDR3 is TGTGCCAGCAGTCCTAGCGGCTCCACAGATACGCAGTATTTT.

This chain links TRBV4-2 with TRBJ2-2; 11 nucleotides match TRBD2. With 3 bases clipped from V and 6 bases from J, the junction kept 9 bases outside the gene matches. This CDR3 comprises 17 residues. The germline V gene has CDR1 LGHNA and CDR2 YNFKEQ. As DNA, the CDR3 is TGTGCCAGCAGCCAGGCTATTAGCGGGGGGGCCTCCGGGGAGCTGTTTTTT. The encoded protein is CASSQAISGGASGELFF.

This clone was counted a single time. The rearrangement joins TRBV7-2 to TRBJ2-7; TRBD1 matches at 9 bases. CDR1 and CDR2 (germline): SGHTA, FQGNSA. The CDR3 has 14 residues. V trimming: 1 base; J trimming: 4 bases; junction bases outside the gene matches: 2. The CDR3 sequence is CASSLGGTGYEQYF. The DNA for the CDR3 is TGTGCCAGCAGCTTAGGTGGGACAGGGTACGAGCAGTACTTC.

The chain is built from TRBV7-2 and TRBJ2-7; weak D call: TRBD2 (5 bases). The CDR3 loop spans 18 amino acids. Germline V gene lookup returns CDR1 SGHTA and CDR2 FQGNSA. Deletions cut 5 bases from V and 1 base from J, with 24 bases between. This CDR3 reads CASSPRAVSGIGSYEQYF. In DNA, the CDR3 is TGTGCCAGCAGCCCAAGGGCGGTGTCGGGGATAGGGTCCTACGAGCAGTACTTC.

The CDR3 is CASNLRGYQPQHF. The CDR3 region has the DNA TGTGCCAGCAACCTCAGGGGCTATCAGCCCCAGCATTTT. The J gene is TRBJ1-5, the V gene TRBV5-8; tentatively, D is TRBD1 (6 bases). The germline gives CDR1 SGHTS, CDR2 YDEGEE. V was trimmed by 6 bases and J by 5 bases, leaving 12 bases between them. The CDR3 has 13 residues.

This sequence joins TRBV7-9 and TRBJ1-1; 8 bases align to TRBD1. The CDR3 is 15 residues long. Trimming took 6 bases from V and 5 from J; bases not matched to a gene: 11. Per germline, CDR1 SEHNR and CDR2 FQNEAQ (reference sequence). CDR3 sequence (DNA): TGTGCCAGCAGTACGCAGGGGGCGCGGGGAACTGAAGCTTTCTTT. Translating it yields CASSTQGARGTEAFF. The full variable domain, with the rest looked up from reference TRBV7-9 and TRBJ1-1, is DTGVSQNPRHKITKRGQNVTFRCDPISEHNRLYWYRQTLGQGPEFLTYFQNEAQLEKSRLLSDRFSAERPKGSFSTLEIQRTEQGDSAMYLCASSTQGARGTEAFFGQGTRLTVV.

The rearrangement uses TRBV5-5 and TRBJ2-7, with 11 bases fitting TRBD2. CDR1 SGHKS and CDR2 YYEKEE come from the germline V gene (reference sequence). The V and J ends lost 1 base and 4 bases, in that order; junction bases with no gene match: 4. The CDR3 runs 15 residues. CDR3 nucleotides: TGTGCCAGCAGCTTGTTTAGCGGGGGGGCATACGAGCAGTACTTC. Translated: CASSLFSGGAYEQYF.

This clone is a singleton in its sample. The chain links TRBV7-3 to TRBJ1-2, with a possible D match to TRBD1 (6 bases). Between the trimmed V and J ends, which lost 1 base and 6 bases, there was a span of 9 bases. The germline V gene encodes CDR1 SGHTA and CDR2 FQGTGA. The CDR3 runs to 13 residues. This CDR3 reads CASSLMAGDGYTF. The CDR3 nucleotides are TGTGCCAGCAGCTTAATGGCAGGGGATGGCTACACCTTC.

The chain employs TRBV5-4 and TRBJ1-4, with D maybe TRBD1 (6 bases). The CDR3 loop spans 15 amino acids. Germline V gene sequence: CDR1 SGHNT, CDR2 YYREEE (reference sequence). Trimming left V 4 bases short and J 6 bases short, with 16 bases between. CDR3 region: CASSPGRYRDEKLFF. The CDR3 nucleotides are TGTGCCAGCAGCCCCGGTCGATACAGGGATGAAAAACTGTTTTTT.

This chain uses TRBV9 with TRBJ2-5, with a tentative D call TRBD1 (6 bases). The CDR3 has 17 residues. The ends were cut back, 0 bases at V and 1 base at J, with 16 bases in the middle. Germline V gives CDR1 SGDLS, CDR2 YYNGEE. CDR3 protein: CASSVGIGGSTQETQYF. DNA for the CDR3: TGTGCCAGCAGCGTAGGAATAGGGGGTTCGACCCAAGAGACCCAGTACTTC.

This clone was seen just once. This rearrangement joins TRBV4-2 to TRBJ2-1; 10 bases line up with TRBD2. V shed 3 bases, J shed 4 bases, and the junction held 9 bases outside the gene matches. Germline V gene data show CDR1 as LGHNA and CDR2 as YNFKEQ. The CDR3 spans 17 residues. The CDR3 protein is CASSHEGASGGYNEQFF. CDR3 nucleotide sequence: TGTGCCAGCAGCCACGAGGGGGCTAGCGGGGGTTACAATGAGCAGTTCTTC.